This TCR beta chain was captured by sequencing in a study of T-cell memory formation after mild COVID-19. Findings of the study overall: Mainly in CM and EM were contracting CD4+ clones; CD8+ were in EMRA. Pre-infection memory carried some responding clones, suggesting that cross-reactive memory joined. Whether second-wave clones peaking at day 37 were SARS-CoV-2 specific went unconfirmed.

Germline values: CDR1 SGHRS, CDR2 YFSETQ. V lost 4 bases and J 4 bases, leaving 12 bases between the germline ends. There are 15 residues in the CDR3. MiXCR was run by TCRdb on the 5' RACE reads, yielding one entry per CDR3 protein. The top ten hold about 3.8% of the sample, which has 150,000 or so distinct CDR3 sequences, 9.5% to 13% seen once. A few counts support this clonotype. Antigen specificity is unknown. V is TRBV5-1 and J is TRBJ2-6, with D unresolved. This clonotype was sampled from a man younger than 35 who had mild COVID-19 (a few samples of this study predate the infection). Cell type and time point are not known. The sample comprised PBMCs or a T cell subset sorted from them (not recorded which). The chain's CDR3 is CASSPTPDGANVLTF. The CDR3 DNA reads TGCGCCAGCAGCCCGACTCCCGACGGGGCCAACGTCCTGACTTTC.